Presented here are 11 T cell receptor beta chains from one specimen sequenced in a study of T cell repertoires in aging, cancer and after chemotherapy. Rearranged V-D-J TRB sequences were amplified with a mixed TRB-A/B primer pool. MiXCR was run by TCRdb on the multiplex PCR reads, yielding one entry per CDR3 protein. The sample consists of about 8,700 distinct CDR3 sequences, 32% of them appearing once. The template was genomic DNA from peripheral blood, not RNA. Sequencing used blood. The receptors derive from a human donor in good health.

This clonotype has just a few counts. The chain is built from TRBV19 and TRBJ2-7; 11 bases are a match to TRBD1. V was clipped by 7 bases and J by 2 bases; unmatched bases: 7. The germline V gene has CDR1 LNHDA and CDR2 SQIVND (reference sequence). This CDR3 is 15 amino acids long. The CDR3 nucleotides are TGTGCCAGTACCTCAAGGGGACAGGGGGCCTACGAGCAGTACTTC. This encodes CASTSRGQGAYEQYF. Variable domain in full (rest from reference TRBV19 and TRBJ2-7): DGGITQSPKYLFRKEGQNVTLSCEQNLNHDAMYWYRQDPGQGLRLIYYSQIVNDFQKGDIAEGYSVSREKKESFPLTVTSAQKNPTAFYLCASTSRGQGAYEQYFGPGTRLTVT.

J is TRBJ2-5 and V is TRBV5-4; 13 bases are shared with TRBD2. This CDR3 contains 16 residues. J gave up 4 bases and V 2 bases, and 5 bases lay outside the gene matches. Looked up from germline, CDR1 is SGHNT and CDR2 is YYREEE (reference sequence). The CDR3 nucleotides are TGTGCCAGCAGCTTAGAGGGACTAGCGGGATTAGAGACCCAGTACTTC. Its translation: CASSLEGLAGLETQYF.

This clonotype showed up just a few times. This chain uses TRBV19 with TRBJ2-1; possible D gene TRBD2, 5 bases. The CDR3 is 15 residues long. Germline CDR1 LNHDA, CDR2 SQIVND (reference sequence). The germline V and J ends were trimmed by 2 bases and 0 bases, with 8 bases remaining between them. As DNA, the CDR3 is TGTGCCAGTAGTATATCGGGGAGCTCCTACAATGAGCAGTTCTTC. It codes for CASSISGSSYNEQFF. The variable domain in full, completed from reference TRBV19 and TRBJ2-1, reads DGGITQSPKYLFRKEGQNVTLSCEQNLNHDAMYWYRQDPGQGLRLIYYSQIVNDFQKGDIAEGYSVSREKKESFPLTVTSAQKNPTAFYLCASSISGSSYNEQFFGPGTRLTVL.

The chain employs TRBV6-5 and TRBJ1-1; 9 nucleotides line up with TRBD1. The CDR3 runs to 14 residues. Germline V gives CDR1 MNHEY, CDR2 SVGAGI. V lost 5 bases, J lost 5 bases, and 6 bases stayed unmatched. The CDR3, as DNA: TGTGCCAGCAGTCTTAACAGGGGGCGGACTGAAGCTTTCTTT. This sequence encodes CASSLNRGRTEAFF.

This chain connects TRBV6-5 to TRBJ2-1; TRBD2 aligns across 12 bases. Germline V gives CDR1 MNHEY, CDR2 SVGAGI. The V segment lost 8 bases and the J segment 7 bases; nucleotides outside the gene matches: 6. The CDR3 is made up of 14 amino acids. Here the CDR3 reads CASQTSGRTNEQFF. The CDR3 DNA reads as TGTGCCAGCCAGACTAGCGGGAGAACAAATGAGCAGTTCTTC.

Concerning this clonotype: The junction differs from germline at one of its ends, possibly a read error. The V and J genes are TRBV20-1 and TRBJ1-2; tentative D call: TRBD1 (5 bases). This CDR3 comprises 12 residues. Germline loops: CDR1 DFQATT, CDR2 SNEGSKA (reference sequence). CDR3 sequence: CSAREGDYGHTF. The CDR3 DNA is TGCAGTGCTAGAGAGGGGGACTATGGCCACACCTTC.

The chain recombines TRBV20-1 with TRBJ1-4; no reliable D call. CDR1 is DFQATT, CDR2 SNEGSKA, per germline (reference sequence). V lost 3 bases to trimming and J lost 0 bases, with 8 bases between them. The CDR3 has 14 residues. The CDR3 DNA is TGCAGTGCTAGTGGGGATCCAACTAATGAAAAACTGTTTTTT. Translated: CSASGDPTNEKLFF.

This clonotype was seen a handful of times. J is TRBJ2-4 and V is TRBV20-1; D is unclear. V dropped 0 bases and J dropped 2 bases, with 11 bases sitting between them. The CDR3 length is 15 residues. Germline loops: CDR1 DFQATT, CDR2 SNEGSKA (reference sequence). CDR3 loop: CSARDQGRSKNIQYF. For the CDR3, the DNA is TGCAGTGCTAGAGATCAAGGAAGATCCAAAAACATTCAGTACTTC.

This sequence joins TRBV6-6 and TRBJ2-2; D might be TRBD1 or TRBD2, each matching 5 bases. From germline, CDR1 is MNHNY and CDR2 SVGAGI (reference sequence). The germline V and J ends were trimmed by 6 bases and 8 bases, with 16 bases remaining between them. The CDR3 spans 14 residues. The CDR3: CASRAGAARGELFF. DNA of the CDR3: TGTGCCAGCAGGGCCGGGGCAGCTAGAGGGGAGCTGTTTTTT.

The CDR3 sequence: CSARGRDRETEAFF. Here the CDR3 DNA reads TGCAGTGCTAGAGGCCGGGACAGGGAAACTGAAGCTTTCTTT. The chain links TRBV20-1 to TRBJ1-1, with 9 positions matching TRBD1. V lost 1 base to trimming and J lost 5 bases; unmatched junction nucleotides: 5. The CDR3 covers 14 residues. Germline CDR1 DFQATT, CDR2 SNEGSKA (reference sequence).

The chain combines TRBV19 with TRBJ2-1; 7 bases are a match to TRBD2. CDR1 and CDR2 from the germline V gene are LNHDA and SQIVND (reference sequence). The CDR3 consists of 16 residues. Trimming at V came to 5 bases and at J to 9 bases, leaving 16 bases not matched to a gene. The CDR3 loop reads CASSSASRGGLSEQFF. The CDR3 DNA reads as TGTGCCAGTAGTTCTGCCTCCCGGGGAGGGCTCAGTGAGCAGTTCTTC.